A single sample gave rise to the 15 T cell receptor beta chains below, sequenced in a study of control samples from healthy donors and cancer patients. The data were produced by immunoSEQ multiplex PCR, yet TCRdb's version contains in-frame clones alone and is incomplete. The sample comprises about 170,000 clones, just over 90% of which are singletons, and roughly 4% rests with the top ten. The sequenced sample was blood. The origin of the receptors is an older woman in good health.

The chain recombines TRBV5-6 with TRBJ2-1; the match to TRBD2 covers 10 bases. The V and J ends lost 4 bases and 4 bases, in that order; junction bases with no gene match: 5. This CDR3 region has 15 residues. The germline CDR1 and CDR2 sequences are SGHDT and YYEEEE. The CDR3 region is CASSELAGIYNEQFF. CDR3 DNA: TGTGCCAGCAGCGAACTAGCGGGGATTTACAATGAGCAGTTCTTC.

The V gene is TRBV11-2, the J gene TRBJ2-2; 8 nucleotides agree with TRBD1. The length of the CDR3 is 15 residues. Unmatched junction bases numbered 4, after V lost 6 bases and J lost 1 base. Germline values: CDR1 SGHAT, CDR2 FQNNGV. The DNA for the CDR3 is TGTGCCAGCAGTCTCGGGACAGGGAACACCGGGGAGCTGTTTTTT. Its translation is CASSLGTGNTGELFF.

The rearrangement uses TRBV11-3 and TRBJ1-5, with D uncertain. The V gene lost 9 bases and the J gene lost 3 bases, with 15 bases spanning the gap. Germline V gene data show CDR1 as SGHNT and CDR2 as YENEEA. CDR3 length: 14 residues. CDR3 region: CARIEGRSNQPQHF. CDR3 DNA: TGTGCCAGGATAGAGGGCCGATCCAATCAGCCCCAGCATTTT.

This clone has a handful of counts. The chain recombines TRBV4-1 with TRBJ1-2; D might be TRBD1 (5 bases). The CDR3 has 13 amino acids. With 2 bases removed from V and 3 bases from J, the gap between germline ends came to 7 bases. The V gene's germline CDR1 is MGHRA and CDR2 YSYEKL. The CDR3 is CASSQQGDYGYTF. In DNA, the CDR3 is TGCGCCAGCAGCCAACAGGGCGACTATGGCTACACCTTC.

This CDR3 is CAISRAYGYTF. For the CDR3, the DNA is TGTGCCATCAGTCGGGCTTATGGCTACACCTTC. V gene TRBV10-3 combines with J gene TRBJ1-2; D gene ambiguous. The germline V gene encodes CDR1 ENHRY and CDR2 SYGVKD. The CDR3 has 11 amino acids. Trimming took off 5 bases at V and 5 bases at J, with 6 bases between the two ends.

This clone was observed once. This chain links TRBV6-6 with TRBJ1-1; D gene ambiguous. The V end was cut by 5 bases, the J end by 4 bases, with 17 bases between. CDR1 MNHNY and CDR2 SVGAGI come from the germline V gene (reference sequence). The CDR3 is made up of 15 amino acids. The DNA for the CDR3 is TGTGCCAGCAGTCCCTTTCCGGCGCTAGGCACTGAAGCTTTCTTT. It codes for CASSPFPALGTEAFF.

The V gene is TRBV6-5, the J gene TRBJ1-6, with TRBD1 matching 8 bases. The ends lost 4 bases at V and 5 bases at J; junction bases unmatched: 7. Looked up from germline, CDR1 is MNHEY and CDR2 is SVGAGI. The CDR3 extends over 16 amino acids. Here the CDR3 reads CASSWTGLGDNSPLHF. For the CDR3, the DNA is TGTGCCAGCAGTTGGACAGGGCTCGGGGATAATTCACCCCTCCACTTT.

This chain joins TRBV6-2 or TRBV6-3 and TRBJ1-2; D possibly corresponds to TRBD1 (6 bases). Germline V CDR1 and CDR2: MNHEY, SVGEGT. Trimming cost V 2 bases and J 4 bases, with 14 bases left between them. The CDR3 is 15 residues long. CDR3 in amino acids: CASSYTGTNSYGYTF. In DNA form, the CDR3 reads TGTGCCAGCAGTTACACTGGGACAAACTCCTATGGCTACACCTTC.

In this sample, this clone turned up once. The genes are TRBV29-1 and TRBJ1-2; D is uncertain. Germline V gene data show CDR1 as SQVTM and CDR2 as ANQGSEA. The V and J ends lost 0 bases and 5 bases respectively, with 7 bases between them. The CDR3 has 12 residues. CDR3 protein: CSVEERPYGYTF. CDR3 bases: TGCAGCGTTGAAGAGAGGCCTTATGGCTACACCTTC. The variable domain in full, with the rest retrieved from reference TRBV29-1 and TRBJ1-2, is SAVISQKPSRDICQRGTSLTIQCQVDSQVTMMFWYRQQPGQSLTLIATANQGSEATYESGFVIDKFPISRPNLTFSTLTVSNMSPEDSSIYLCSVEERPYGYTFGSGTRLTVV.

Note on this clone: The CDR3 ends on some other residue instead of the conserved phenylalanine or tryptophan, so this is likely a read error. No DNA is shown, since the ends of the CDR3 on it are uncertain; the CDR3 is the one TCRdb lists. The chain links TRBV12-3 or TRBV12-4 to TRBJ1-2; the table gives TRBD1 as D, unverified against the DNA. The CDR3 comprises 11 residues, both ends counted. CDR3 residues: CASSLGTGLAV.

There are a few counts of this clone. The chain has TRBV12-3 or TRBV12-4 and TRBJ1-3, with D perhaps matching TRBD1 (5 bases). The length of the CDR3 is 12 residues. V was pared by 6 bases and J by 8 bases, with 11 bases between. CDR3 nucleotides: TGTGCCAGCAGCGTAACCAGGGACACCATATATTTT. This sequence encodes CASSVTRDTIYF.

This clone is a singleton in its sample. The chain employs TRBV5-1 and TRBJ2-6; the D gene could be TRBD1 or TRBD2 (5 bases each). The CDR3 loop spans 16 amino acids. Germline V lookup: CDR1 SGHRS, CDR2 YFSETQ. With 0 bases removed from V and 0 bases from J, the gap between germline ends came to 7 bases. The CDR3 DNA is TGCGCCAGCAGCTTGGCAGGGACCTCTGGGGCCAACGTCCTGACTTTC. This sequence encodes CASSLAGTSGANVLTF.

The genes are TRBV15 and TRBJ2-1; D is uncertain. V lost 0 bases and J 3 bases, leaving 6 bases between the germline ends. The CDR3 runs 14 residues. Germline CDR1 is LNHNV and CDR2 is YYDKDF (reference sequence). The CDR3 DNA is TGTGCCACCAGCAGAGATACTGGCTACAATGAGCAGTTCTTC. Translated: CATSRDTGYNEQFF.

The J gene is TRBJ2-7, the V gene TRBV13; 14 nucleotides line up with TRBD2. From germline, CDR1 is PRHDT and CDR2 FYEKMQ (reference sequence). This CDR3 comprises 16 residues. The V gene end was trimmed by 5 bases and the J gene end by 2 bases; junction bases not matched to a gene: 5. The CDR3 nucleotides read TGTGCCAGCAGCCAAGGACTAGCGGGGGGTGCCTACGAGCAGTACTTC. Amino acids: CASSQGLAGGAYEQYF.

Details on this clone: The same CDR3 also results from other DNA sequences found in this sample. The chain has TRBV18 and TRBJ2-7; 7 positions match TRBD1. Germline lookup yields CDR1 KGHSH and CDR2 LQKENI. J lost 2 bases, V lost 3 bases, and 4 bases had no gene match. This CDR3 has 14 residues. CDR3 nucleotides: TGTGCCAGCTCACCTTCCACAGGGGCCTACGAGCAGTACTTC. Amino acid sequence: CASSPSTGAYEQYF.